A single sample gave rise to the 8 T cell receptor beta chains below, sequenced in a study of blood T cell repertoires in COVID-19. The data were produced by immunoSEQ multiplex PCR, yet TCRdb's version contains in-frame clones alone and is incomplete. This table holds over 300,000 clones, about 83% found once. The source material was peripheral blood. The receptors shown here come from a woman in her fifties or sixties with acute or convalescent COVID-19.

The CDR3 sequence: CASRQRLDNEQFF. The CDR3, as DNA: TGTGCCAGCAGACAGAGACTAGACAATGAGCAGTTCTTC. The chain employs TRBV2 and TRBJ2-1, with D perhaps TRBD2 (6 bases). Germline CDR1 reads SNHLY; CDR2 reads FYNNEI. V lost 6 bases to trimming and J lost 5 bases, with 11 bases between them. This CDR3 is built from 13 residues.

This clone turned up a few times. CDR3 coding DNA: TGTGCCAGCACCCCCGGCGGCTTCATGAACACTGAAGCTTTCTTT. The encoded protein is CASTPGGFMNTEAFF. V gene TRBV28 combines with J gene TRBJ1-1; D is unresolved. There are 15 residues in the CDR3. V was trimmed by 7 bases and J by 0 bases, leaving 15 bases between them. In germline, CDR1 is MDHEN, CDR2 SYDVKM.

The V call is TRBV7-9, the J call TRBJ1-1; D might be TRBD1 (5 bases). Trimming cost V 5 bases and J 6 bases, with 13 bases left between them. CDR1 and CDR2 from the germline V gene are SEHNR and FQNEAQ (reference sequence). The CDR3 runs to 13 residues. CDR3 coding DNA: TGTGCCAGCAGCCAATACGGGGGGGCTGAAGCTTTCTTT. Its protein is CASSQYGGAEAFF.

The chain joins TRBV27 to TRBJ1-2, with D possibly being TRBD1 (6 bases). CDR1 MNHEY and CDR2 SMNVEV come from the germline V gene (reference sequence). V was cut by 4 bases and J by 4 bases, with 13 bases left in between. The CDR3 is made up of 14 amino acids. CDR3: CASSSDRRGYGYTF. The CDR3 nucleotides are TGTGCCAGCAGTTCAGACAGGAGAGGCTATGGCTACACCTTC.

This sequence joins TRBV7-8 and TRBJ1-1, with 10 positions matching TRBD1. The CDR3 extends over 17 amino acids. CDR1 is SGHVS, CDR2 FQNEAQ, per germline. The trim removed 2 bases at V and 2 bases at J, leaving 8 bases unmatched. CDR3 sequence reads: CASSLPRQGARNTEAFF. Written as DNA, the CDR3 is TGTGCCAGCAGCTTACCAAGACAGGGGGCGCGAAACACTGAAGCTTTCTTT.

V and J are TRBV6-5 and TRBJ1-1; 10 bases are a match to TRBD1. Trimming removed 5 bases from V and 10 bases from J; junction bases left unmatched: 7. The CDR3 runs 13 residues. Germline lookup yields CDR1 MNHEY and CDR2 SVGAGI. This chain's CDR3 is CASSSRDRGPAFF. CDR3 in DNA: TGTGCCAGCAGTAGCCGGGACAGGGGACCAGCTTTCTTT.

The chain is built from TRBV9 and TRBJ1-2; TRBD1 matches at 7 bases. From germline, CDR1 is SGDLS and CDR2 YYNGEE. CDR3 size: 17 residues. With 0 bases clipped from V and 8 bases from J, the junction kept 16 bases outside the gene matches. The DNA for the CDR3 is TGTGCCAGCAGCGTAGAAGGGGGCAGGGGTTCTCTCTCCGGCTACACCTTC. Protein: CASSVEGGRGSLSGYTF.

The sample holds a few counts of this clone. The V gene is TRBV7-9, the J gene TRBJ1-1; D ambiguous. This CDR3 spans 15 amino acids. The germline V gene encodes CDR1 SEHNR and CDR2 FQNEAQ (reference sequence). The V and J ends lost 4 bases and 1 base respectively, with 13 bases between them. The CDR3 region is CASSSQALSNTEAFF. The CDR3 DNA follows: TGTGCCAGCAGCTCCCAGGCCTTGTCGAACACTGAAGCTTTCTTT.